The 13 T cell receptor beta chains given below trace back to one sample, sequenced in a study of human T cells and chemical hapten exposure (dated by TCRdb to 2020 to 2022). Read against the paper, the sample's time point label means: patch test 1, 2 weeks after DPC sensitization. Taken with the paper, the label for treatment or condition translates to: therapeutic diphenylcyclopropenone sensitization with weekly scalp DPC. The library relied on RACE. Data came from a NextSeq 500. TCRdb reprocessing: public reads trimmed at Q25 with fastp, clones called with MiXCR, in-frame beta chains kept. Rows with a matching CDR3 protein are joined into one entry that keeps the most common DNA and genes. This sample comprises some 380,000 distinct CDR3 sequences, more than 4.5% of them detected only once. Together, the top ten hold over 2% of the sample. The source material was whole blood, sampled in connection with sensitization to the hapten diphenylcyclopropenone (DPC). The receptors were sampled from a woman aged 50 to 65 with alopecia areata. Some clones in this sample may be carry-over from other donors' samples.

Points on this clonotype: This could be a read error, since a much larger clone is one nucleotide away. This chain uses TRBV29-1 with TRBJ1-4, with D hard to call. The CDR3 spans 13 residues. Trimming cost V 4 bases and J 6 bases, with 12 bases left between them. The germline CDR1 and CDR2 sequences are SQVTM and ANQGSEA. The CDR3 DNA is TGCAGCGTTGGCGTAGGCTTGGATGAAAAACTGTTTTTT. Encoded protein: CSVGVGLDEKLFF.

The gene calls are TRBV12-3 or TRBV12-4 and TRBJ1-2, with TRBD1 matching 7 bases. The CDR3 has 12 residues. Trimming cost V 5 bases and J 6 bases; bases outside gene matches: 3. CDR3: CASSQGGDGYTF. The CDR3 nucleotides read TGTGCCAGCAGTCAGGGGGGGGATGGCTACACCTTC.

In this sample, this clonotype turned up a few times. The chain employs TRBV5-1 and TRBJ2-7; tentative D call: TRBD1 (6 bases). The germline gives CDR1 SGHRS, CDR2 YFSETQ. V lost 2 bases and J 3 bases, leaving 12 bases between the germline ends. The CDR3 is 14 residues long. CDR3 coding DNA: TGCGCCAGCAGCTTAACAGGGAGCAACTACGAGCAGTACTTC. It encodes CASSLTGSNYEQYF. Full variable domain (outside the CDR3, taken from reference TRBV5-1 and TRBJ2-7): KAGVTQTPRYLIKTRGQQVTLSCSPISGHRSVSWYQQTPGQGLQFLFEYFSETQRNKGNFPGRFSGRQFSNSRSEMNVSTLELGDSALYLCASSLTGSNYEQYFGPGTRLTVT.

This clonotype was seen repeatedly, ten times or more. The chain has TRBV7-9 and TRBJ2-2; tentative D call: TRBD2 (6 bases). Germline assignment: CDR1 SEHNR and CDR2 FQNEAQ (reference sequence). The CDR3 loop spans 17 amino acids. V was shortened by 6 bases and J by 5 bases, with 22 bases between the two germline ends. The CDR3 here is CASRISDRGFMTGELFF. CDR3 nucleotide sequence: TGTGCCAGCAGAATCTCCGACCGGGGGTTTATGACCGGGGAGCTGTTTTTT.

The rearrangement links TRBV2 to TRBJ2-1; TRBD2 matches at 7 bases. V dropped 9 bases and J dropped 8; count of bases not matched to a gene: 10. CDR3 length: 13 residues. Per germline, CDR1 SNHLY and CDR2 FYNNEI. The DNA for the CDR3 is TGTGCCAGTTTACGTCCAGGGAGGGATGAGCAGTTCTTC. Its translation: CASLRPGRDEQFF.

The chain has TRBV5-4 and TRBJ2-3; 9 bases match TRBD2. Unmatched junction bases numbered 6, after V lost 4 bases and J lost 0 bases. The CDR3 covers 16 residues. Germline V CDR1 and CDR2: SGHNT, YYREEE (reference sequence). In nucleotides, the CDR3 is TGTGCCAGCAGCGGGAGTAGCGGGAGAAGCACAGATACGCAGTATTTT. Its translation: CASSGSSGRSTDTQYF.

This clonotype was observed at least ten times. The gene calls are TRBV18 and TRBJ1-4, with TRBD1 as a possible D gene (5 bases). Germline CDR1 reads KGHSH; CDR2 reads LQKENI. The CDR3 consists of 14 residues. Between the trimmed V and J ends, which lost 1 base and 7 bases, there was a span of 10 bases. The CDR3 loop reads CASSPQQETEKLFF. The CDR3 DNA sequence: TGTGCCAGCTCACCACAACAGGAGACTGAAAAACTGTTTTTT.

Only a few counts were recorded for this clonotype. The final CDR3 position lacks the conserved phenylalanine or tryptophan, pointing to a likely read error. The DNA is omitted, as the CDR3 cannot be located on it reliably, and the CDR3 follows TCRdb's listing. The rearrangement uses TRBV6-2 or TRBV6-3 and TRBJ2-4; the table's D call, TRBD2, was not checked against the DNA. Counting both end residues, the CDR3 totals 14 amino acids. The germline CDR1 and CDR2 sequences are MNHEY and SVGEGT. The CDR3 spells CATTSLAGGPAGGS.

The V and J genes are TRBV2 and TRBJ1-3, with D tentatively TRBD1 (6 bases). In germline, CDR1 is SNHLY, CDR2 FYNNEI. Trimming pared 3 bases from V and 0 bases from J, leaving 9 bases between. This CDR3 is 15 amino acids long. CDR3 bases: TGTGCCAGCAGTGAGGGGGCTATCTCTGGAAACACCATATATTTT. This gives the protein CASSEGAISGNTIYF. The whole variable domain, remainder taken from reference TRBV2 and TRBJ1-3, is EPEVTQTPSHQVTQMGQEVILRCVPISNHLYFYWYRQILGQKVEFLVSFYNNEISEKSEIFDDQFSVERPDGSNFTLKIRSTKLEDSAMYFCASSEGAISGNTIYFGEGSWLTVV.

This clonotype was picked up many times. V is TRBV6-4 and J is TRBJ1-3; 12 bases map to TRBD1. The V gene's germline CDR1 is MRHNA and CDR2 SNTAGT. Trimming removed 7 bases from V and 4 bases from J; junction bases left unmatched: 14. The CDR3 is made up of 18 amino acids. CDR3 bases: TGTGCCAGCATCCCCCGGGACAGGGGGCAAATTACGGGAAACACCATATATTTT. Encoded protein: CASIPRDRGQITGNTIYF.

This clonotype was observed many times. The chain couples TRBV7-2 to TRBJ1-2; D call uncertain. V was cut by 5 bases and J by 4 bases, with 14 bases left in between. This CDR3 contains 14 residues. Germline V gene data show CDR1 as SGHTA and CDR2 as FQGNSA. The CDR3 coding sequence is TGTGCCAGCAGCCCGGGGATGGCGGCCTATGGCTACACCTTC. This gives the protein CASSPGMAAYGYTF.

The rearrangement links TRBV14 to TRBJ2-1; tentative D call: TRBD2 (6 bases). CDR3 length equals 19 residues. With 0 bases removed from V and 0 bases from J, the gap between germline ends came to 18 bases. CDR1 is SGHDN, CDR2 FVKESK, per germline. This CDR3 is CASSQELWLAGSSYNEQFF. CDR3 DNA: TGTGCCAGCAGCCAAGAATTGTGGTTGGCGGGAAGCTCCTACAATGAGCAGTTCTTC.

The CDR3 sequence: CATSVGLTSTDTQYF. The CDR3 DNA is TGTGCCACGTCCGTAGGACTAACATCCACAGATACGCAGTATTTT. The J gene is TRBJ2-3, the V gene TRBV6-5; a possible D gene is TRBD2 (6 bases). The CDR3 runs to 15 residues. Trimming cost V 10 bases and J 2 bases, with 19 bases left between them. CDR1 is MNHEY, CDR2 SVGAGI, per germline.